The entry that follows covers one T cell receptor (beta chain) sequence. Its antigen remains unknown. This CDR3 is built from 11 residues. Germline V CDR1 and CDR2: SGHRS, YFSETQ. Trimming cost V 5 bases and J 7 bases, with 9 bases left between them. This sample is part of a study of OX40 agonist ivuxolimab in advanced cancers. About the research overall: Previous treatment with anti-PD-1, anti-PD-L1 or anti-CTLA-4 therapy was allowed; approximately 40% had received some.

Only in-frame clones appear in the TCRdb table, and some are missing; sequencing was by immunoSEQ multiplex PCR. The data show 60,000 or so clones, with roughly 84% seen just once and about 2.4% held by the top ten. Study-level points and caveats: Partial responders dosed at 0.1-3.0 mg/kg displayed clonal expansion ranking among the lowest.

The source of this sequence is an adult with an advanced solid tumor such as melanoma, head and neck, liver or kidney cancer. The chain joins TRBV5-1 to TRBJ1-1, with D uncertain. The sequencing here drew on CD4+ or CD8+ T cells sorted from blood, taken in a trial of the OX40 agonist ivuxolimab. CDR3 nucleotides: TGCGCCAGCAGTGGTGAAAGTGAAGCTTTCTTT. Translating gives CASSGESEAFF.